The next 25 T cell receptor beta chains were all read from a single sample in a study of T cell responses to AZD1222 COVID-19 vaccine. Libraries were prepared by immunoSEQ multiplex PCR; TCRdb keeps only in-frame clonotypes and omits some of them. The sample lists 110,000 or so clones; about 87% were seen once. The specimen was peripheral blood, collected on day 0 of AZD1222 vaccination. These receptors originate from an adult in good health.

The chain couples TRBV3-1 (or the pseudogene TRBV3-2) to TRBJ1-2, with 9 bases aligning to TRBD1. The V gene end was trimmed by 1 base and the J gene end by 7 bases; junction bases not matched to a gene: 7. The CDR3 runs 15 residues. Germline CDR1 and CDR2: LGHDT and YNNKEL (reference sequence). CDR3 sequence reads: CASSQGLTGGGGYTF. DNA of the CDR3: TGTGCCAGCAGCCAAGGCCTGACAGGGGGAGGTGGCTACACCTTC.

The J gene is TRBJ2-3, the V gene TRBV27; TRBD2 aligns across 7 bases. J lost 9 bases, V lost 6 bases, and 9 bases had no gene match. There are 13 residues in the CDR3. Germline V gene sequence: CDR1 MNHEY, CDR2 SMNVEV (reference sequence). The CDR3 DNA sequence: TGTGCCAGCAGCCGGACGCGGGAGAGGACGCAGTATTTT. It encodes CASSRTRERTQYF.

V and J are TRBV7-2 and TRBJ2-6; D unclear. The V end lost 5 bases, the J end lost 4 bases, and 18 bases lay between the germline ends. The CDR3 consists of 17 residues. The germline gives CDR1 SGHTA, CDR2 FQGNSA. The CDR3 loop reads CASSLRVKGPGANVLTF. CDR3 in DNA: TGTGCCAGCAGCCTCCGGGTCAAAGGACCCGGGGCCAACGTCCTGACTTTC.

J is TRBJ2-6 and V is TRBV29-1, with 13 bases that match TRBD2. The CDR3 sequence is 14 residues long. Germline lookup yields CDR1 SQVTM and CDR2 ANQGSEA. V was pared by 6 bases and J by 11 bases, with 7 bases of the junction left unmatched. The CDR3 DNA sequence: TGCAGCGTCGGGACTAGCGGGACTCTCGACGTCCTGACTTTC. Protein product: CSVGTSGTLDVLTF.

The chain carries TRBV5-8 and TRBJ1-5; perhaps TRBD1 as D (6 bases). Per germline, CDR1 SGHTS and CDR2 YDEGEE. This CDR3 comprises 15 residues. V lost 6 bases and J 3 bases, leaving 16 bases between the germline ends. The DNA of the CDR3 is TGTGCCAGCACCCCTGGACAGTACCCCAATCAGCCCCAGCATTTT. Encoded protein: CASTPGQYPNQPQHF.

The chain combines TRBV2 with TRBJ2-5, with 9 bases aligning to TRBD2. Looked up from germline, CDR1 is SNHLY and CDR2 is FYNNEI. This CDR3 contains 11 residues. Trimming took 3 bases from V and 12 from J; bases not matched to a gene: 2. This CDR3 reads CASSEREGEYF. In DNA, the CDR3 is TGTGCCAGCAGTGAGCGGGAGGGAGAGTACTTC.

This chain joins TRBV10-3 and TRBJ1-6, with 12 nucleotides matching TRBD1. With 0 bases clipped from V and 8 bases from J, the junction kept 14 bases outside the gene matches. CDR1 ENHRY and CDR2 SYGVKD come from the germline V gene. The CDR3 length is 20 residues. CDR3 amino acids: CAISESTGGTGGARDSPLHF. CDR3 in DNA: TGTGCCATCAGTGAGTCGACTGGGGGGACAGGGGGCGCAAGGGATTCACCCCTCCACTTT.

This clone was seen just once. The chain has TRBV5-1 and TRBJ2-2, with D uncertain. CDR3 length: 13 residues. CDR1 and CDR2 (germline): SGHRS, YFSETQ. V was shortened by 0 bases and J by 5 bases, with 5 bases between the two germline ends. The CDR3 sequence is CASSLEPTGELFF. The CDR3 region has the DNA TGCGCCAGCAGCTTGGAGCCGACCGGGGAGCTGTTTTTT.

The genes are TRBV7-9 and TRBJ1-4; D unresolved. The CDR3 loop spans 14 amino acids. The V end was cut by 2 bases, the J end by 5 bases, with 9 bases between. Germline V gene data show CDR1 as SEHNR and CDR2 as FQNEAQ (reference sequence). The DNA for the CDR3 is TGTGCCAGCAGCTTATCCTTGAGGAATGAAAAACTGTTTTTT. It encodes CASSLSLRNEKLFF.

The chain recombines TRBV5-6 with TRBJ1-4; D call uncertain. With 5 bases removed from V and 7 bases from J, the gap between germline ends came to 21 bases. From germline, CDR1 is SGHDT and CDR2 YYEEEE. This CDR3 region has 16 residues. The CDR3 loop reads CASRSITAIEGEKLFF. The CDR3 bases are TGTGCCAGCAGGTCTATAACCGCAATAGAGGGTGAAAAACTGTTTTTT.

The rearrangement joins TRBV6-2 or TRBV6-3 to TRBJ2-7, with D perhaps given as TRBD1 or TRBD2 (5 bases each). The CDR3 is 16 residues long. V shed 6 bases and J shed 3 bases, with 21 bases lying between them. Germline V gene sequence: CDR1 MNHEY, CDR2 SVGEGT. CDR3 coding DNA: TGTGCCAGCAGCAGGGCCTCAGGGAGCTCGTTCTACGAGCAGTACTTC. Translation gives CASSRASGSSFYEQYF.

In DNA form, the CDR3 reads TGTGCCAGCAACCGAGGCGGCCAAGAGACCCAGTACTTC. This encodes CASNRGGQETQYF. The V call is TRBV7-6, the J call TRBJ2-5; no reliable D call. Germline V lookup: CDR1 SGHVS, CDR2 FNYEAQ. The CDR3 runs to 13 residues. Trimming removed 7 bases from V and 1 base from J, with 10 bases in between.

The chain combines TRBV5-1 with TRBJ1-2; a weak D match, TRBD1 (5 bases). V lost 4 bases, J lost 8 bases, and 18 bases lay in between. The CDR3 is 14 residues long. Germline values: CDR1 SGHRS, CDR2 YFSETQ. CDR3 sequence: CASSDQGGAGGYTF. As DNA, the CDR3 is TGCGCCAGCAGCGACCAAGGAGGGGCGGGAGGCTACACCTTC. The whole variable domain, filled in from reference TRBV5-1 and TRBJ1-2, reads KAGVTQTPRYLIKTRGQQVTLSCSPISGHRSVSWYQQTPGQGLQFLFEYFSETQRNKGNFPGRFSGRQFSNSRSEMNVSTLELGDSALYLCASSDQGGAGGYTFGSGTRLTVV.

V gene TRBV27 combines with J gene TRBJ2-7, with D unresolved. Germline loops: CDR1 MNHEY, CDR2 SMNVEV (reference sequence). The germline V and J ends were trimmed by 5 bases and 0 bases, with 14 bases remaining between them. There are 15 residues in the CDR3. DNA for the CDR3: TGTGCCAGCAGTATATACAGTAGCATCTCCTACGAGCAGTACTTC. It codes for CASSIYSSISYEQYF.

This clone appeared a single time. J is TRBJ2-1 and V is TRBV15; D gene ambiguous. This CDR3 has 11 residues. The V gene lost 8 bases and the J gene lost 5 bases, with 7 bases spanning the gap. CDR1 is LNHNV and CDR2 is YYDKDF in the germline V gene (reference sequence). The CDR3 spells CATRGDNEQFF. CDR3 bases: TGTGCCACCCGCGGAGACAATGAGCAGTTCTTC.

The chain recombines TRBV2 with TRBJ2-5; D gene uncertain. The V end lost 2 bases, the J end lost 5 bases, and 3 bases lay between the germline ends. The CDR3 sequence is 11 residues long. Germline CDR1 and CDR2: SNHLY and FYNNEI. This CDR3 reads CASSEIETQYF. CDR3 nucleotides: TGTGCCAGCAGTGAAATCGAGACCCAGTACTTC.

A few counts support this clone. The chain carries TRBV19 and TRBJ1-1; 10 nucleotides line up with TRBD1. The V gene's germline CDR1 is LNHDA and CDR2 SQIVND (reference sequence). J was trimmed by 4 bases and V by 4 bases; bases with no gene match: 6. The CDR3 covers 15 residues. The CDR3 here is CASSKSRDRGTEAFF. The CDR3 bases are TGTGCCAGTAGTAAGTCCCGGGACAGGGGCACTGAAGCTTTCTTT.

The V and J genes are TRBV14 and TRBJ1-5, with D uncertain. Trimming took off 2 bases at V and 1 base at J, with 6 bases between the two ends. Germline V gene data show CDR1 as SGHDN and CDR2 as FVKESK. The CDR3 consists of 14 residues. The CDR3 DNA follows: TGTGCCAGCAGCCAATTAGGCAGCAATCAGCCCCAGCATTTT. It is translated as CASSQLGSNQPQHF.

The rearrangement joins TRBV28 to TRBJ1-2, with TRBD1 identical over 11 bases. V lost 5 bases to trimming and J lost 8 bases; unmatched junction nucleotides: 7. Germline CDR1 MDHEN, CDR2 SYDVKM. The CDR3 covers 14 residues. The CDR3 DNA sequence: TGTGCCAGCAGTACCGGACAGGGGGCAGGGGGCTACACCTTC. Translating it yields CASSTGQGAGGYTF.

V and J are TRBV5-6 and TRBJ2-4; D is possibly TRBD1 (5 bases). The CDR3 is 13 amino acids. Between the trimmed V and J ends, which lost 4 bases and 5 bases, there was a span of 10 bases. Germline V gene sequence: CDR1 SGHDT, CDR2 YYEEEE. In nucleotides, the CDR3 is TGTGCCAGCAGCGCAGGGTCACAAAACATTCAGTACTTC. This codes for CASSAGSQNIQYF. Full variable domain (remainder filled in from reference TRBV5-6 and TRBJ2-4): DAGVTQSPTHLIKTRGQQVTLRCSPKSGHDTVSWYQQALGQGPQFIFQYYEEEERQRGNFPDRFSGHQFPNYSSELNVNALLLGDSALYLCASSAGSQNIQYFGAGTRLSVL.

CDR3 protein: CASSLAGGLYEQFF. CDR3 DNA sequence: TGTGCCAGCTCACTAGCGGGAGGGCTATATGAGCAGTTCTTC. This chain joins TRBV18 and TRBJ2-1; 11 bases match TRBD2. J was trimmed by 8 bases and V by 4 bases; bases with no gene match: 4. The CDR3 is made up of 14 amino acids. Per germline, CDR1 KGHSH and CDR2 LQKENI.

The chain carries TRBV27 and TRBJ2-1; a weak D match, TRBD2 (6 bases). The CDR3 consists of 15 residues. V was shortened by 1 base and J by 5 bases, with 12 bases between the two germline ends. Per the germline V gene, CDR1 is MNHEY and CDR2 is SMNVEV (reference sequence). CDR3 sequence: CASSLLWTNNNEQFF. CDR3 bases: TGTGCCAGCAGTTTATTATGGACTAATAACAATGAGCAGTTCTTC.

V usage is TRBV10-2 and J usage is TRBJ2-1; 10 bases fit TRBD2. CDR1 and CDR2 (germline): WSHSY, SAAADI. After removal of 4 bases from V and 7 bases from J, the junction contained 4 bases not matched to a gene. The CDR3 runs to 14 residues. CDR3 loop: CASSAAGGNNEQFF. The CDR3 bases are TGCGCCAGCAGTGCAGCGGGAGGGAATAATGAGCAGTTCTTC.

The chain uses TRBV5-4 and TRBJ2-3, with 8 bases identical to TRBD2. J gave up 5 bases and V 4 bases, and 15 bases lay outside the gene matches. The CDR3 consists of 17 residues. In germline, CDR1 is SGHNT, CDR2 YYREEE (reference sequence). CDR3: CASSPIAGSGKGDTQYF. As DNA, the CDR3 is TGTGCCAGCAGCCCCATAGCGGGTAGCGGGAAGGGAGATACGCAGTATTTT.

The chain couples TRBV9 to TRBJ2-1; tentatively, D is TRBD1 (7 bases). Germline loops: CDR1 SGDLS, CDR2 YYNGEE. The CDR3 totals 16 residues. Between the trimmed V and J ends, which lost 0 bases and 7 bases, there was a span of 17 bases. The CDR3 region is CASSVGAGTVSNEQFF. CDR3 nucleotides: TGTGCCAGCAGCGTAGGTGCGGGGACAGTCTCTAATGAGCAGTTCTTC. The full variable domain, in which reference TRBV9 and TRBJ2-1 provide the parts outside the CDR3, is DSGVTQTPKHLITATGQRVTLRCSPRSGDLSVYWYQQSLDQGLQFLIQYYNGEERAKGNILERFSAQQFPDLHSELNLSSLELGDSALYFCASSVGAGTVSNEQFFGPGTRLTVL.